This TCR beta chain was sequenced in a study of blood T cell repertoires in COVID-19 (dated by TCRdb to about 2020). A note on the overall study: Samples covering the acute and convalescent phases of COVID-19 were provided by collaborators in the United States, Italy and Spain. Deeply sampled blood TCRbeta repertoires from subjects exposed to, actively infected with, or recovered from COVID-19 were included in the dataset. The samples were drawn from two sources: the first 160 participants of the ongoing ImmuneRACE study, and 1,000 to 1,500 subjects contributed by 6 global collaborators. Where available, HLA class I and class II types were taken from metadata supplied by the sample provider and were not determined by assay-based typing. The material from the prospective study consisted of cDNA or gDNA derived from T cells, B-cell-depleted T cells, or PBMCs. The repertoires were made available in a free public database intended to serve as a resource for research on the immune response to SARS-CoV-2. Sample metadata almost always included a de-identified subject ID, COVID-19 status, age in years and sex.

A distance of 18 bases separates the germline ends of V and J, which lose 6 bases and 4 bases respectively. The CDR3 runs 15 residues from the cysteine to the phenylalanine. The DNA shown is the 45-base CDR3, in frame from base 1. CDR1 MNHEY and CDR2 SVGAGI are derived from the germline V gene. Points on this clone: The antigen it binds to is not known. No base-level quality is on record; no much larger clone is a single base apart.

Participants in the prospective study were aged roughly 18 to 100 years, lived in about two dozen United States geographic areas, and enrolled through a virtual design. To assign participants to cohorts, the prospective study relied on clinical history that participants themselves reported in a screening survey and a study questionnaire. Each participant in the prospective study had whole blood, serum and a nasopharyngeal or oropharyngeal swab collected by mobile phlebotomists. Prospective study participants could optionally give additional blood draws and questionnaires over an approximately two-month period. Before DNA extraction, prospective study blood samples were shipped either frozen or at room temperature. TCRbeta CDR3 regions were amplified from genomic DNA using the immunoSEQ Assay, a bias-controlled multiplex PCR. The source study handled its data this way. Within the assay, amplification of reference gene primers was used to estimate how many nucleated cells each sample contained. To quantify the absolute abundance of each unique TCRbeta CDR3 rearrangement, sequence reads were collapsed and filtered. For each sample, productive Simpson clonality was calculated as the square root of Simpson's diversity index over productive rearrangements. TCRdb provides this immuneACCESS table in a form limited to in-frame rearrangements. Some clones are lacking; in checked studies, under half of them reflect an unresolved V gene, and why the rest are absent is not known. V and J calls and clone size come straight from that table; D and trimming were deduced from the DNA. Present in this sample are around 420,000 clones, around 90% of which were seen just once. 2% to 2.5% of the sample comes from the top ten.

General study outcomes and caveats: How much clinical and demographic metadata was included differed by source and by participant, and the metadata was provided uncurated.

The sequenced sample consisted of PBMCs or T cells enriched from blood (not recorded which). This sequence originates from a woman aged 40-49 years with acute COVID-19. The sequence is built from TRBV6-5 and TRBJ1-1, with the D gene call left open. The base sequence is TGTGCCAGCAGAAACCCGAAGCAGGTTGGCACTGAAGCTTTCTTT. Translated, it reads CASRNPKQVGTEAFF.